These T cell receptor beta chains were read from a single sample in a study of prognosis after radiotherapy for stage I lung cancer. MiXCR, applied by TCRdb to the multiplex PCR reads, yields one record per CDR3 protein. The profile shows some 39,000 distinct CDR3 sequences, roughly 25% of them singletons. Sample: PBMCs, taken before or after stereotactic body radiation therapy (not recorded which). The origin of the receptors is a donor at least 50 years old with non-small cell lung cancer. Both conserved end residues are part of each CDR3. D genes are given only for firm matches. Where a row states a size, it is once, few, many or the class of an expanded clone; other rows omit it.

d_call j_call v_call clone_size cdr3_aa cdr3_nt
NA TRBJ2-3 TRBV7-3 many CASSLTGRTDTQYF TGTGCCAGCAGCTTAACCGGGCGCACAGATACGCAGTATTTT
NA TRBJ1-2 TRBV19 many CASSISPGLYGYTF TGTGCCAGTAGTATCTCCCCAGGATTGTATGGCTACACCTTC
NA TRBJ1-5 TRBV28 many CASREAVVGQPQHF TGTGCCAGCAGGGAAGCCGTAGTCGGTCAGCCCCAGCATTTT
NA TRBJ1-3 TRBV30 many CAWGTGSGNTIYF TGTGCCTGGGGCACGGGCTCTGGAAACACCATATATTTT
TRBD1 TRBJ1-1 TRBV6-2/TRBV6-3 many CASSQTGVNTEAFF TGTGCCAGCAGTCAGACAGGGGTGAACACTGAAGCTTTCTTT
NA TRBJ2-1 TRBV20-1 many CSALTDPLARGYNEQFF TGCAGTGCTCTAACTGATCCACTAGCTCGGGGTTACAATGAGCAGTTCTTC
TRBD2 TRBJ2-7 TRBV19 many CASSGPSSGPSYEQYF TGTGCCAGTTCGGGCCCCTCTAGCGGGCCTTCCTACGAGCAGTACTTC
TRBD1 TRBJ1-2 TRBV18 many CASSLRQGDVNGYTF TGTGCCAGCTCCCTAAGACAGGGGGACGTGAATGGCTACACCTTC
NA TRBJ1-6 TRBV20-1 many CSASRGSVIGPYNSPLHF TGCAGTGCTAGCAGGGGTTCGGTCATTGGTCCCTATAATTCACCCCTCCACTTT
NA TRBJ2-2 TRBV7-9 many CASSWDVNTGELFF TGTGCCAGCAGCTGGGACGTGAACACCGGGGAGCTGTTTTTT
TRBD1 TRBJ2-7 TRBV20-1 many CSAGDRGYEQYF TGCAGTGCTGGGGACAGGGGGTACGAGCAGTACTTC
NA TRBJ2-5 TRBV15 many CATSRDRGTQYF TGTGCCACCAGCAGAGATCGGGGGACCCAGTACTTC
TRBD2 TRBJ2-1 TRBV15 medium-sized CATSRLAGGNNEQFF TGTGCCACCAGCCGACTAGCGGGGGGCAACAATGAGCAGTTCTTC
NA TRBJ1-2 TRBV27 many CASSLEVGGLGGYTF TGTGCCAGCAGTTTAGAGGTCGGCGGATTGGGGGGCTACACCTTC
TRBD1 TRBJ2-7 TRBV3-1 many CASSQDLAGGEQYF TGTGCCAGCAGCCAAGATTTGGCAGGGGGCGAGCAGTACTTC
NA TRBJ1-2 TRBV7-2 many CASSLDAGNYGYTF TGTGCCAGCAGCTTAGACGCAGGGAACTATGGCTACACCTTC
NA TRBJ2-7 TRBV10-3 many CAIGAGIYEQYF TGTGCCATCGGGGCAGGTATCTACGAGCAGTACTTC
TRBD1 TRBJ1-2 TRBV20-1 many CSARASSGQANYGYTF TGCAGTGCTAGAGCTTCTTCGGGACAGGCTAACTATGGCTACACCTTC
NA TRBJ1-4 TRBV18 many CASSPLNSVANEKLFF TGTGCCAGCTCACCATTGAACAGCGTGGCTAATGAAAAACTGTTTTTT
TRBD2 TRBJ2-1 TRBV3-1 many CASSRGLAHNEQFF TGTGCCAGCAGCCGAGGACTAGCGCACAATGAGCAGTTCTTC
NA TRBJ1-5 TRBV9 many CASSVDGGQPQHF TGTGCCAGCAGCGTAGATGGGGGGCAGCCCCAGCATTTT
TRBD1 TRBJ2-7 TRBV9 medium-sized CASSAWDRGYEQYF TGTGCCAGCAGCGCCTGGGACAGGGGCTACGAGCAGTACTTC
TRBD1 TRBJ2-1 TRBV28 many CASSFGTGSLSEQFF TGTGCCAGCAGTTTCGGGACAGGGAGTTTAAGTGAGCAGTTCTTC
NA TRBJ2-7 TRBV27 many CASSLSPPGVLRF TGTGCCAGCAGTTTAAGTCCCCCAGGGGTACTACGGTTC
NA TRBJ2-2 TRBV7-6 NA CASSPQGGARGGELFF TGTGCCAGCAGCCCCCAGGGGGGCGCTCGAGGCGGGGAGCTGTTTTTT
TRBD2 TRBJ2-5 TRBV7-9 NA CASSLGSSGGFEAQYF TGTGCCAGCAGCTTAGGTTCTAGCGGGGGGTTCGAGGCCCAGTACTTC
TRBD2 TRBJ2-1 TRBV7-9 many CASSSLKTSGGDEQFF TGTGCCAGCAGCTCACTAAAGACTAGCGGGGGAGATGAGCAGTTCTTC
NA TRBJ2-1 TRBV5-6 many CASSLTRSYNEQFF TGTGCCAGCAGCTTGACCAGGAGCTACAATGAGCAGTTCTTC
NA TRBJ1-1 TRBV6-2/TRBV6-3 NA CASSLFGEAFF TGTGCCAGCAGTTTATTTGGTGAAGCTTTCTTT
TRBD2 TRBJ2-7 TRBV28 NA CASSQGGSFYEQYF TGTGCCAGCAGTCAGGGCGGGAGTTTCTACGAGCAGTACTTC
NA TRBJ1-6 TRBV3-1 many CASSPIGRLNSPLHF TGTGCCAGCAGCCCAATAGGGAGGCTAAATTCACCCCTCCACTTT
NA TRBJ2-7 TRBV20-1 many CSARGTGIPYEQYF TGCAGTGCTAGGGGGACCGGGATTCCTTACGAGCAGTACTTC
TRBD1 TRBJ2-7 TRBV2 many CASKGQGFYEQYF TGTGCCAGCAAGGGACAGGGATTCTACGAGCAGTACTTC
TRBD1 TRBJ1-2 TRBV5-1 many CASSLAQGGRDGYTF TGCGCCAGCAGCTTGGCCCAAGGGGGCCGTGATGGCTACACCTTC
NA TRBJ1-2 TRBV15 many CATSRDYGLHYGYTF TGTGCCACCAGCAGAGATTATGGCCTACACTATGGCTACACCTTC